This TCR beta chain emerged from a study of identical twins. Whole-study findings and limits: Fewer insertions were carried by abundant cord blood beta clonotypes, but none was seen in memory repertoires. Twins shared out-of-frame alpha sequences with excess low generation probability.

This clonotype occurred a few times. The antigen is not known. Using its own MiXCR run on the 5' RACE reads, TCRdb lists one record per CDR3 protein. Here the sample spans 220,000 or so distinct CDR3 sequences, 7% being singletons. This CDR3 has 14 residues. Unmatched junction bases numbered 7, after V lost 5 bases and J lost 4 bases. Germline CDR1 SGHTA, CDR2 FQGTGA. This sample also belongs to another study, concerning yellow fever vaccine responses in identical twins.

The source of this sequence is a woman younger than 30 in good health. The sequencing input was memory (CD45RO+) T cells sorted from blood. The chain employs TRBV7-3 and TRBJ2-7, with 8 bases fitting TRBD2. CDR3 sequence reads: CASSPGLGRYEQYF. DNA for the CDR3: TGTGCCAGCAGCCCGGGACTAGGGAGGTACGAGCAGTACTTC. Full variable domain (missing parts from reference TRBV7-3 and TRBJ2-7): GAGVSQTPSNKVTEKGKYVELRCDPISGHTALYWYRQSLGQGPEFLIYFQGTGAADDSGLPNDRFFAVRPEGSVSTLKIQRTERGDSAVYLCASSPGLGRYEQYFGPGTRLTVT.